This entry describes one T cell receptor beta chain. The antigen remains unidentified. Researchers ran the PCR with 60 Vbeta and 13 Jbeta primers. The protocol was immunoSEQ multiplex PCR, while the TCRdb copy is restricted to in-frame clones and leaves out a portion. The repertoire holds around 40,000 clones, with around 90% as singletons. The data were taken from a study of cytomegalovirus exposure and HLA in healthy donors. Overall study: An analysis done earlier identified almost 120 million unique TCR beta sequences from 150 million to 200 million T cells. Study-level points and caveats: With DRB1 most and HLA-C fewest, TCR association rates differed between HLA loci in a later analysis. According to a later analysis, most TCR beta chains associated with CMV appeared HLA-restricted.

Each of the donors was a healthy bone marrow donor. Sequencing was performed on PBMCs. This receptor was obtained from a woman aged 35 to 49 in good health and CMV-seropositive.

The CDR3: CSVEPRQGYEQFF. The CDR3 DNA sequence: TGCAGCGTTGAACCACGACAGGGGTATGAGCAGTTCTTC. This chain uses TRBV29-1 with TRBJ2-1, with 8 bases lining up with TRBD1. The V gene end was trimmed by 2 bases and the J gene end by 8 bases; junction bases not matched to a gene: 5. Germline V gives CDR1 SQVTM, CDR2 ANQGSEA. The CDR3 spans 13 residues.